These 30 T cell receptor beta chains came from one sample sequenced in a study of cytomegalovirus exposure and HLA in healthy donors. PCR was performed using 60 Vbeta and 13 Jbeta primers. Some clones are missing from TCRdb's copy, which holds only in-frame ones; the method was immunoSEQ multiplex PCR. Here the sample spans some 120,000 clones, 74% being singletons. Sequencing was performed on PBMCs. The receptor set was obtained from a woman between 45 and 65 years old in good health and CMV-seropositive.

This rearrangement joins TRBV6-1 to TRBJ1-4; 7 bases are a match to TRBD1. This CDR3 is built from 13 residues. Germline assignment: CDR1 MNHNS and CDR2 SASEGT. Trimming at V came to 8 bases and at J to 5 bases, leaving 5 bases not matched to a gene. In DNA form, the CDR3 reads TGTGCCAGCGACCAGGGGGGAAATGAAAAACTGTTTTTT. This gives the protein CASDQGGNEKLFF.

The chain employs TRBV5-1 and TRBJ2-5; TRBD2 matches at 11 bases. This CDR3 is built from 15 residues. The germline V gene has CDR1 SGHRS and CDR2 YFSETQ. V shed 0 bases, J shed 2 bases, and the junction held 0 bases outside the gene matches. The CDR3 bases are TGCGCCAGCAGCTTGGGGACTAGCGGGCAAGAGACCCAGTACTTC. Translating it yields CASSLGTSGQETQYF.

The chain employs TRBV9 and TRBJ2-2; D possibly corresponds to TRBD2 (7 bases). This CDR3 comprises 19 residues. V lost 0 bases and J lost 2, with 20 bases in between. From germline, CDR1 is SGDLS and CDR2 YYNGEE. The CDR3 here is CASSVGGQGTGGNTGELFF. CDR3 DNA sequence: TGTGCCAGCAGCGTAGGGGGGCAGGGAACGGGAGGTAACACCGGGGAGCTGTTTTTT. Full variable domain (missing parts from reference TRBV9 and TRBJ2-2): DSGVTQTPKHLITATGQRVTLRCSPRSGDLSVYWYQQSLDQGLQFLIQYYNGEERAKGNILERFSAQQFPDLHSELNLSSLELGDSALYFCASSVGGQGTGGNTGELFFGEGSRLTVL.

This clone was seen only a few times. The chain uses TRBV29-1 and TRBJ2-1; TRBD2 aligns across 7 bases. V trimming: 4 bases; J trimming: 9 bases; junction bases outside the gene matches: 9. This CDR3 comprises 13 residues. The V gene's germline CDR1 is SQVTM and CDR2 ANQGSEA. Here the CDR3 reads CSVVVGGNGEQFF. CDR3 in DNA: TGCAGCGTTGTAGTCGGGGGGAATGGTGAGCAGTTCTTC.

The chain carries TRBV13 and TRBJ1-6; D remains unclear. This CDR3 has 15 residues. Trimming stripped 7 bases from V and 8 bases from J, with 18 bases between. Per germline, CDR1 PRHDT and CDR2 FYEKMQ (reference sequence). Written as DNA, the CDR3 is TGTGCCAGCACCTCGGGTGGTCCCTCTTATTCACCCCTCCACTTT. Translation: CASTSGGPSYSPLHF.

The CDR3 reads CASSGQQYGYTF. CDR3 coding DNA: TGTGCCAGCAGTGGACAGCAATATGGCTACACCTTC. The chain employs TRBV6-5 and TRBJ1-2, with D tentatively TRBD1 (6 bases). Looked up from germline, CDR1 is MNHEY and CDR2 is SVGAGI. V lost 5 bases and J 5 bases, leaving 9 bases between the germline ends. The length of the CDR3 is 12 residues.

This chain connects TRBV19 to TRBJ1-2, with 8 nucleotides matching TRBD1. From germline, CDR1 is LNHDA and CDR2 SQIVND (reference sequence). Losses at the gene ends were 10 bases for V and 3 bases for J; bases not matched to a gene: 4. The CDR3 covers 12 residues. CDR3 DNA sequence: TGTGCCACCGAGACAGGGGACTATGGCTACACCTTC. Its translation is CATETGDYGYTF.

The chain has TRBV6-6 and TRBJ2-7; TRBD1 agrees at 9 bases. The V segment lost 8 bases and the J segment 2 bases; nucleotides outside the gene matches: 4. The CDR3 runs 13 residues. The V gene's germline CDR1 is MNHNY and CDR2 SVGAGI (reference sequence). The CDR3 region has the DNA TGTGCCAGCCGGCGGGACAGGGCCTACGAGCAGTACTTC. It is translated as CASRRDRAYEQYF.

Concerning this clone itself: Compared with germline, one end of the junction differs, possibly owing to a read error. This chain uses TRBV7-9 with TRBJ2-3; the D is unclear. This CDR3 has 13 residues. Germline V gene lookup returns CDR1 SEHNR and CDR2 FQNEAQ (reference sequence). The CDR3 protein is CSSSPWLGGTQYF. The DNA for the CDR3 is TGTTCCAGCAGCCCCTGGCTCGGCGGTACGCAGTATTTT.

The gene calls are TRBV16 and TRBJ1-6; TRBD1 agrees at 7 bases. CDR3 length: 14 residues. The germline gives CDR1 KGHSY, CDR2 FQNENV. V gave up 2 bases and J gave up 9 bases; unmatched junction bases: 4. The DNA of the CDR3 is TGTGCCAGCAGCCAAGACAGGGAGGTTTCACCCCTCCACTTT. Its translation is CASSQDREVSPLHF.

The CDR3, as DNA: TGCGCCAGCAGGTTAGTGGGGGGGCCTGATGAGCAGTTCTTC. Translated, it gives CASRLVGGPDEQFF. The chain has TRBV5-1 and TRBJ2-1; D may be TRBD2 (7 bases). Trimming took off 5 bases at V and 8 bases at J, with 17 bases between the two ends. Germline V gene lookup returns CDR1 SGHRS and CDR2 YFSETQ. The CDR3 is 14 residues long. Complete variable domain (other parts from reference TRBV5-1 and TRBJ2-1): KAGVTQTPRYLIKTRGQQVTLSCSPISGHRSVSWYQQTPGQGLQFLFEYFSETQRNKGNFPGRFSGRQFSNSRSEMNVSTLELGDSALYLCASRLVGGPDEQFFGPGTRLTVL.

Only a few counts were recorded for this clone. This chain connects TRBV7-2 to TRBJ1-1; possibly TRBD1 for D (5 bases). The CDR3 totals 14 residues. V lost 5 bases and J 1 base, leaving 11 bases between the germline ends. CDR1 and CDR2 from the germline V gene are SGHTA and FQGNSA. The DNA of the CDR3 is TGTGCCAGCAGCCCTGGGGCGGCGAACACTGAAGCTTTCTTT. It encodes CASSPGAANTEAFF.

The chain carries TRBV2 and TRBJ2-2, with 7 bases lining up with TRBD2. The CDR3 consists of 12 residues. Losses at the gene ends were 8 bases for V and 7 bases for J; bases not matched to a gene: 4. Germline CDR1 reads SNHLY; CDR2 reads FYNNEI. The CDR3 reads CASGLDFGELFF. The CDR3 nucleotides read TGTGCCAGCGGACTAGATTTCGGGGAGCTGTTTTTT.

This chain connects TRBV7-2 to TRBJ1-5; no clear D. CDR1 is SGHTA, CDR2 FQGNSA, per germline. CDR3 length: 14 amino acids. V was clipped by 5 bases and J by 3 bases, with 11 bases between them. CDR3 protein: CASSLRGLNQPQHF. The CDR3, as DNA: TGTGCCAGCAGCCTAAGAGGGCTCAATCAGCCCCAGCATTTT.

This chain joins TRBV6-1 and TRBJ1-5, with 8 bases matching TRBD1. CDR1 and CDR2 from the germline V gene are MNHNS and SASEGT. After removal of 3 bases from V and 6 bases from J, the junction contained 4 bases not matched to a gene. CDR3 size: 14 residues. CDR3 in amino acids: CASSDGTGGQPQHF. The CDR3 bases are TGTGCCAGCAGTGATGGGACAGGTGGTCAGCCCCAGCATTTT.

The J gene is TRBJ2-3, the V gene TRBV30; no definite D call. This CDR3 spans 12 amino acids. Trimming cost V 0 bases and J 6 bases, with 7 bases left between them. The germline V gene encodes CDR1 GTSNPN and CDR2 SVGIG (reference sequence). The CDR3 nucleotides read TGTGCCTGGAGTGTAGAGGAGGATACGCAGTATTTT. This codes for CAWSVEEDTQYF.

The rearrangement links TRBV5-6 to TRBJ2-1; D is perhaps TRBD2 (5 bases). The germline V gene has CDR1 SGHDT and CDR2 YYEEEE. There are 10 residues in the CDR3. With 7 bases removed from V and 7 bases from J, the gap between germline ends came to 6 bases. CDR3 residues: CASGENEQFF. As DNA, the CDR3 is TGTGCCAGCGGGGAGAATGAGCAGTTCTTC.

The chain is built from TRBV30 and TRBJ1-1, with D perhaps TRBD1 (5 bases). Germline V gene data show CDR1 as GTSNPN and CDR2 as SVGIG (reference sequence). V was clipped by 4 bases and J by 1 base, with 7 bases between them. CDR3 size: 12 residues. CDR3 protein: CAWTDRNTEAFF. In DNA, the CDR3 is TGTGCCTGGACCGACAGGAACACTGAAGCTTTCTTT.

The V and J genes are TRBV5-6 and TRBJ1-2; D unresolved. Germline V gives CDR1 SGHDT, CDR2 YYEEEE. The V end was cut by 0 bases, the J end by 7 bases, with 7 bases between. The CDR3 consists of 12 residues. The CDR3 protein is CASSLDRGGYTF. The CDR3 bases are TGTGCCAGCAGCTTGGACCGAGGTGGCTACACCTTC. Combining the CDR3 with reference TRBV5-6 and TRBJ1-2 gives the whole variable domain DAGVTQSPTHLIKTRGQQVTLRCSPKSGHDTVSWYQQALGQGPQFIFQYYEEEERQRGNFPDRFSGHQFPNYSSELNVNALLLGDSALYLCASSLDRGGYTFGSGTRLTVV.

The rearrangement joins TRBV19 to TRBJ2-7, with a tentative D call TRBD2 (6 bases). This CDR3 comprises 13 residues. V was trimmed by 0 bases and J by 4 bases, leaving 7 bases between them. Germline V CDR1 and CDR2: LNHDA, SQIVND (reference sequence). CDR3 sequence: CASSIEGGYEQYF. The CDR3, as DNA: TGTGCCAGTAGTATAGAGGGGGGATACGAGCAGTACTTC.

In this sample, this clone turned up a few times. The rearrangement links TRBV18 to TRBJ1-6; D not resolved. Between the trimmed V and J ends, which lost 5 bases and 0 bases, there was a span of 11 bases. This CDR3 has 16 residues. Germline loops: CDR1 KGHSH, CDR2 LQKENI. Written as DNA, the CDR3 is TGTGCCAGCTCAACACATCCACTCTCCTATAATTCACCCCTCCACTTT. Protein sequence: CASSTHPLSYNSPLHF.

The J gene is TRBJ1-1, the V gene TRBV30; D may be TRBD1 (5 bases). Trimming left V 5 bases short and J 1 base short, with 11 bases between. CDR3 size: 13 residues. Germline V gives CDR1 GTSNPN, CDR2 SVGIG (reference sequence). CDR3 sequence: CAWHPDRNTEAFF. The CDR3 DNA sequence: TGTGCCTGGCACCCAGACAGGAACACTGAAGCTTTCTTT.

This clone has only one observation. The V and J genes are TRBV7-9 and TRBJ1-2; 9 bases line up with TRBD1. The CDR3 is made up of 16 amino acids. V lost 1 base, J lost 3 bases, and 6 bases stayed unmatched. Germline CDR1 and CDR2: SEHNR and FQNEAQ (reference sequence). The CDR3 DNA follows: TGTGCCAGCAGCTTAGAAACAGGGGGCGCATACTATGGCTACACCTTC. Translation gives CASSLETGGAYYGYTF.

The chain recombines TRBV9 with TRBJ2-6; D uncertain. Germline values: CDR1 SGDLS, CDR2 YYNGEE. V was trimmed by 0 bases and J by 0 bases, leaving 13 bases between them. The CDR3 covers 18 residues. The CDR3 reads CASSVELLRVSGANVLTF. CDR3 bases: TGTGCCAGCAGCGTAGAGTTATTGCGAGTCTCTGGGGCCAACGTCCTGACTTTC. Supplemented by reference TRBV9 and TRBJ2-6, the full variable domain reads DSGVTQTPKHLITATGQRVTLRCSPRSGDLSVYWYQQSLDQGLQFLIQYYNGEERAKGNILERFSAQQFPDLHSELNLSSLELGDSALYFCASSVELLRVSGANVLTFGAGSRLTVL.

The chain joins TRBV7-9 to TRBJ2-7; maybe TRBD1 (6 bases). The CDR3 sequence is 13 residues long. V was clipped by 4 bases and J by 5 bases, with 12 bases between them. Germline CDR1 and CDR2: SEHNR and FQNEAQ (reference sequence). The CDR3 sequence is CASSSTGRDEQYF. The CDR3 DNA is TGTGCCAGCAGCTCGACAGGAAGAGACGAGCAGTACTTC.

The CDR3 bases are TGTGCCACCAGCGTAAACAGGGGCTCCTACGAGCAGTACTTC. Translation: CATSVNRGSYEQYF. This chain connects TRBV15 to TRBJ2-7; the match to TRBD1 covers 7 bases. Germline values: CDR1 LNHNV, CDR2 YYDKDF (reference sequence). This CDR3 is built from 14 residues. V was pared by 5 bases and J by 0 bases, with 4 bases of the junction left unmatched.

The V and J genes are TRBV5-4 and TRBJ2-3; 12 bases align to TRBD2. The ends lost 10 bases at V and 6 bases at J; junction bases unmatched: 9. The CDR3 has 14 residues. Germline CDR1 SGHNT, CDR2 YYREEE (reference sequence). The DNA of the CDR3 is TGTGCCGGAAGACTAGCGGGGGAATGGGATACGCAGTATTTT. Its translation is CAGRLAGEWDTQYF.

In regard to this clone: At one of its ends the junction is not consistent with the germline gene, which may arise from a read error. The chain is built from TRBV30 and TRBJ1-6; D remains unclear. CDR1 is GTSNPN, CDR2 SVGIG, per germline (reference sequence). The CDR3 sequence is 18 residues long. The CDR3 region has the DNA TGTGCCTGGAATGCTAGGGTCGGAGGATCGATCTATCATTCACCCCTCCACTTT. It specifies CAWNARVGGSIYHSPLHF.

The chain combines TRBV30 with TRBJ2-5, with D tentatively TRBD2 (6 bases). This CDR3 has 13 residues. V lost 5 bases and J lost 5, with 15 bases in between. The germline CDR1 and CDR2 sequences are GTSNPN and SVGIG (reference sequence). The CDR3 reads CAWSKGTLETQYF. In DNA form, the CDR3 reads TGTGCCTGGTCCAAGGGGACTCTGGAGACCCAGTACTTC. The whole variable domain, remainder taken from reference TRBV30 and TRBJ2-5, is SQTIHQWPATLVQPVGSPLSLECTVEGTSNPNLYWYRQAAGRGLQLLFYSVGIGQISSEVPQNLSASRPQDRQFILSSKKLLLSDSGFYLCAWSKGTLETQYFGPGTRLLVL.

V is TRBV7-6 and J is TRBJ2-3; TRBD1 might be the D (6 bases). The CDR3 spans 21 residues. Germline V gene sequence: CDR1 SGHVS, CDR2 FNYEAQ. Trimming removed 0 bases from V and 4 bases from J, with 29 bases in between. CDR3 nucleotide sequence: TGTGCCAGCAGCTTAGCGTGGCGGGCCCGACGGCAAGAGGGGGTCCCAGATACGCAGTATTTT. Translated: CASSLAWRARRQEGVPDTQYF.